This TCR beta chain emerged from a study of blood T cell repertoires in COVID-19. Study in general: The United States, Italy and Spain supplied acute and convalescent COVID-19 samples. PBMCs, B-cell-depleted T cells, or T cells were the source of the cDNA or gDNA that made up the material.

Per the original methods: Estimates of nucleated cell counts were drawn from the amplification of reference gene primers. Profiling relied on immunoSEQ multiplex PCR, and the TCRdb table lists in-frame clones only, not all of them. V, J and clone size derive from that table, while D and trimming were established from the DNA sequence. The sample contains under 300,000 clones, 85% to 90% of which appear only once. Germline V CDR1 and CDR2: MNHEY, SVGEGT. Trimming removed 4 bases from V and 14 bases from J, with 12 bases in between. The CDR3 is made up of 12 amino acids. The rearrangement uses TRBV6-2 or TRBV6-3 and TRBJ1-6; D not resolved. Sequencing was done on a sample of peripheral blood. The TCR originated in a woman between 40 and 50 years old who had recovered from COVID-19. The CDR3, as DNA: TGTGCCAGCAGTTTCTTTGGGCAGACCCTCCACTTT. Translation gives CASSFFGQTLHF.